This paragraph reports one T cell receptor beta chain. No antigen is known for it. Germline V gives CDR1 LNHNV, CDR2 YYDKDF (reference sequence). V shed 5 bases, J shed 8 bases, and the junction held 13 bases outside the gene matches. This CDR3 has 15 amino acids. 60 Vbeta and 13 Jbeta primers were used in PCR. Sequencing used immunoSEQ multiplex PCR; TCRdb keeps in-frame clones, though not all of them. The table includes about 180,000 clones, roughly 82% detected once. This specimen belongs to a study of cytomegalovirus exposure and HLA in healthy donors. Overall study context: Among about 179 million T cells, an earlier analysis found roughly 120 million unique TCR beta sequences. Points from the study as a whole: A list of around 160 TCR beta chains associated with cytomegalovirus was given. Analysis performed later found more than 15,000 TCR beta sequences associated with HLA alleles at 0.05 false discovery rate.

The sequence came from a girl aged 2 to 10 in good health and CMV-seropositive. Sequencing used PBMCs. V and J are TRBV15 and TRBJ1-2; the match to TRBD1 covers 8 bases. DNA for the CDR3: TGTGCCACCAGCCCAACCTTTCAGGGGGCGGAGGGCTACACCTTC. This encodes CATSPTFQGAEGYTF.